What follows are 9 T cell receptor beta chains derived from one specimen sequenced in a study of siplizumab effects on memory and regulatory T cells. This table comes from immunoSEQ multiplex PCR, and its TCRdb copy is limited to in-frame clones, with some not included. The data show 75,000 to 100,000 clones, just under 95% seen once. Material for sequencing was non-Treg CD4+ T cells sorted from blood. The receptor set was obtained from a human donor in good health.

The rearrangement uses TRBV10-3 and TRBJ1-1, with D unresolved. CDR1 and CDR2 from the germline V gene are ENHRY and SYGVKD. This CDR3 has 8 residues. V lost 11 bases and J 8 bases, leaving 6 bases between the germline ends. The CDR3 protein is CAPGEAFF. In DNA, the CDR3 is TGTGCCCCGGGAGAAGCTTTCTTT.

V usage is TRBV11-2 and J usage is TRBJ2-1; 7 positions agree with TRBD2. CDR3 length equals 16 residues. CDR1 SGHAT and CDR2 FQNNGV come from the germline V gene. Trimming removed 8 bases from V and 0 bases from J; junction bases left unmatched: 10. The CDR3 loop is CASYLSGGSSYNEQFF. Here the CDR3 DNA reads TGTGCCAGCTACTTATCGGGGGGAAGCTCCTACAATGAGCAGTTCTTC.

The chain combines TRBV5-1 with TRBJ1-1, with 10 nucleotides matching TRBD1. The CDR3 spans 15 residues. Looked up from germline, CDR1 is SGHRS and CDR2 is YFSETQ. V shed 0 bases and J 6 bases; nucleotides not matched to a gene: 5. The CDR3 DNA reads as TGCGCCAGCAGCTTGGGGGGACAGGGGCTGGCTGAAGCTTTCTTT. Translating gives CASSLGGQGLAEAFF.

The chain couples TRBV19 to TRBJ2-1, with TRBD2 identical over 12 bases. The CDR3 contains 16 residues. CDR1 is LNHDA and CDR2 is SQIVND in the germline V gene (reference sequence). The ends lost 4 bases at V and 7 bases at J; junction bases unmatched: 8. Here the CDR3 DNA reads TGTGCCAGTAGTACCGTCGGGACTAGCGGGTTTAATGAGCAGTTCTTC. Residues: CASSTVGTSGFNEQFF. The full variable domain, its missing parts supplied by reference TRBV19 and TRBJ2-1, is DGGITQSPKYLFRKEGQNVTLSCEQNLNHDAMYWYRQDPGQGLRLIYYSQIVNDFQKGDIAEGYSVSREKKESFPLTVTSAQKNPTAFYLCASSTVGTSGFNEQFFGPGTRLTVL.

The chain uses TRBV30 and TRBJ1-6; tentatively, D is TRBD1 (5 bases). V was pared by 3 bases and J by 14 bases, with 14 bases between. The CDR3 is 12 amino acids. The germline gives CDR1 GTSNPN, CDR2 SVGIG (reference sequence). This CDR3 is CAWSGTLGTLHF. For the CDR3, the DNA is TGTGCCTGGAGCGGGACCTTGGGGACCCTCCACTTT.

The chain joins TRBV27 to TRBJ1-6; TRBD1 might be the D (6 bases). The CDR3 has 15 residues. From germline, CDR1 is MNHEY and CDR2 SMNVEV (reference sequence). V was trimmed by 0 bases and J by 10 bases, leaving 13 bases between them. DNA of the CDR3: TGTGCCAGCAGTTTATCCTGGGACACCGGGTCACCCCTCCACTTT. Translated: CASSLSWDTGSPLHF.

CDR3 DNA sequence: TGTGCCAGCAGTTTAGGTCTAGCGGGCTCTGGGTGGTTCGGCACAGATACGCAGTATTTT. This translates into CASSLGLAGSGWFGTDTQYF. V and J are TRBV28 and TRBJ2-3; 8 bases map to TRBD2. The CDR3 length is 20 residues. Trimming took 2 bases from V and 1 from J; bases not matched to a gene: 17. Germline V gives CDR1 MDHEN, CDR2 SYDVKM.

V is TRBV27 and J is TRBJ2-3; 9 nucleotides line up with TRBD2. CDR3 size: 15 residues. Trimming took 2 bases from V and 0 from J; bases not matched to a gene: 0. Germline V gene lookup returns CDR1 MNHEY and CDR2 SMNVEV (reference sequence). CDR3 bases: TGTGCCAGCAGTTTAACTAGCGGGAGCACAGATACGCAGTATTTT. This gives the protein CASSLTSGSTDTQYF.

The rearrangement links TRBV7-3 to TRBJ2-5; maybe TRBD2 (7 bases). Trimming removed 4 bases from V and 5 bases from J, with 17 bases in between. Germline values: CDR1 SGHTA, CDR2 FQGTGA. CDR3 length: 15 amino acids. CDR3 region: CASSSRGLGGETQYF. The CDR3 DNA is TGTGCCAGCAGCTCACGAGGACTAGGGGGTGAGACCCAGTACTTC.